This T cell receptor beta chain derives from a study of prognosis after radiotherapy for stage I lung cancer. On the study more broadly: Oligometastatic NSCLC after surgical resection of the primary tumor was present in roughly five patients, while newly diagnosed primary stage I lung tumors were present in 11 to 15. Among seven patients the tumors were squamous cell carcinoma, and among roughly twelve they were adenocarcinoma. The non-small cell lung cancer patients were all regarded as unsuitable for surgery on medical grounds.

V was cut by 5 bases and J by 7 bases, with 18 bases left in between. The CDR3 consists of 15 residues. Looked up from germline, CDR1 is SNHLY and CDR2 is FYNNEI. CDR3 of TCR beta was amplified from genomic DNA via a two-round multiplex PCR. Individual primers that were specific to each TRBV and TRBJ gene served in first-round PCR. From the multiplex PCR reads, TCRdb called clonotypes with MiXCR, one entry per CDR3 protein. The sample yields roughly 25,000 distinct CDR3 sequences, 40% to 55% seen once. Without prior chemotherapy, radiotherapy or other malignancies, every patient was node-negative by CT and PET/CT.

The genes are TRBV2 and TRBJ2-1; no definite D call. This sequence was found in a donor older than 45 with non-small cell lung cancer. The starting material was PBMCs, obtained before or after stereotactic body radiation therapy (not recorded which). For the CDR3, the DNA is TGTGCCAGCAGTTCTGCGGCGGTAACGAGGAATGAGCAGTTCTTC. Its translation: CASSSAAVTRNEQFF.